The clone carrying this T cell receptor (beta chain) has at least ten counts. The source material, RNA transcripts, was used to amplify TCR beta CDR3 regions. A set of HTBI primers served as the primers for a first-round RT-PCR of the TCR CDR3. TCRdb redid the calling of the multiplex PCR reads with MiXCR, one entry per CDR3 protein. This table holds fewer than 450,000 distinct CDR3 sequences, 15% to 20% found once. V lost 6 bases and J lost 3, with 9 bases in between. Germline values: CDR1 SNHLY, CDR2 FYNNEI. This CDR3 has 13 residues. The data stem from a study of T cells in Graves' hyperthyroidism and ophthalmopathy.

Sequenced material: blood. The V and J genes are TRBV2 and TRBJ1-5, with a weak D call TRBD1 (5 bases). The origin of this receptor is a woman aged 25-40 years with Graves' hyperthyroidism that later progressed to Graves' ophthalmopathy. CDR3 in amino acids: CASRRDFNQPQHF. DNA of the CDR3: TGTGCCAGCAGGAGGGACTTCAATCAGCCCCAGCATTTT.